This entry is about one T cell receptor (beta chain). The antigen remains unidentified. These data are taken from a study of T cell responses to AZD1222 COVID-19 vaccine. Study-level findings and limits: Close to half of spike-specific TCRs reportedly recognize unmutated variant regions.

Clones were sequenced by immunoSEQ multiplex PCR, and TCRdb holds only the in-frame ones, with some missing. In the table there are about 120,000 clones, roughly 87% of which are singletons. The source was peripheral blood, collected on day 0 of AZD1222 vaccination. The clonotype originates from an adult in good health.

CDR3 protein: CASSFSGGVIEQFF. The CDR3 DNA follows: TGTGCCAGCAGCTTTTCCGGCGGGGTGATTGAGCAGTTCTTC. The chain has TRBV11-3 and TRBJ2-1; the D gene is possibly TRBD2 (6 bases). The CDR3 consists of 14 residues. Germline V gene lookup returns CDR1 SGHNT and CDR2 YENEEA. Trimming shortened V by 3 bases and J by 9 bases, and 15 bases separated the two germline ends.